This T cell receptor beta chain was obtained from a study of CD8+CD57+ T cells in acquired aplastic anemia. Study summary: The DNA of sorted CD4+ and CD8+ cells averaged roughly 3.2 ug.

Both TCR beta VDJ combination and CDR3 sequence profiling were carried out. Genomic DNA was the template for this profiling. In TCRdb, the reads were re-called with MiXCR into one record per CDR3 protein. This table holds some 170,000 distinct CDR3 sequences, 70% to 80% found once. In the case of this clonotype: Its specificity is not known.

Patients sequenced had flow cytometry evidence of CD8+CD57+ cell expansion. Patients, without exception, had severe acquired aplastic anemia. The germline V gene encodes CDR1 SGHRS and CDR2 YFSETQ. The trim removed 5 bases at V and 2 bases at J, leaving 9 bases unmatched. This CDR3 comprises 15 residues. Findings of the study overall: Patients and controls had CD8+ Simpson's diversity values that were not significantly distinct.

The TCR comes from a human donor with aplastic anemia. What was sequenced was sorted CD4+, CD8+, or CD8+CD57+ T cells (not recorded which) from PBMCs. The J gene is TRBJ2-5, the V gene TRBV5-1, with 7 bases lining up with TRBD1. CDR3: CASSSHPGQQETQYF. In DNA, the CDR3 is TGCGCCAGCAGTTCACACCCGGGACAGCAAGAGACCCAGTACTTC.